This T cell receptor (beta chain) was sequenced for a study of CD8+ T cells in alopecia areata. Study context: Each day, treated patients took oral tofacitinib twice, at 5 to 10 mg per dose.

RNA extraction and reverse transcription yielded cDNA as sequencing template. Profiled with immunoSEQ multiplex PCR; TCRdb holds only in-frame clones, not every one. The sample carries about 150,000 clones, more than 75% recorded once. Sorted populations comprised CD4+ and CD8+ T cells obtained from PBMCs. The sequenced sample was CD8+ T cells sorted from blood, obtained at week 0. The clonotype comes from a human donor with alopecia areata.

CDR3 in amino acids: CASSYPGQIKETQYF. The CDR3 nucleotides are TGTGCCAGCAGTTACCCCGGACAGATAAAAGAGACCCAGTACTTC. This chain connects TRBV6-5 to TRBJ2-5; perhaps TRBD1 as D (6 bases). The CDR3 sequence is 15 residues long. Germline V gene lookup returns CDR1 MNHEY and CDR2 SVGAGI. The V end was cut by 2 bases, the J end by 3 bases, with 13 bases between.